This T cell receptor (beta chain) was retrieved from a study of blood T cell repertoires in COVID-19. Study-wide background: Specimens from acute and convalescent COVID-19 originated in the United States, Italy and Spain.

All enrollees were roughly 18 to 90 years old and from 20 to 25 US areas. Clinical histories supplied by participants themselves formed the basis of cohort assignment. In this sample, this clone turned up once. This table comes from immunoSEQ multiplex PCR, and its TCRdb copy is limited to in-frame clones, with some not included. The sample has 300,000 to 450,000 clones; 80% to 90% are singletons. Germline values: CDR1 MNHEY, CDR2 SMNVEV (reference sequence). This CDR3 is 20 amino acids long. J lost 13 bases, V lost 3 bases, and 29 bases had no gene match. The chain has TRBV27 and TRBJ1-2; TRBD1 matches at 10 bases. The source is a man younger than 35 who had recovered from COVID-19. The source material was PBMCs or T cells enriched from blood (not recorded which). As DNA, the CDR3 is TGTGCCAGCAGTTTCAGCCCCATCCTCGGGGCGGCGCCCGGGACAGGGGCCTGCACCTTC. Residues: CASSFSPILGAAPGTGACTF.